A selection of T cell receptor beta chains follows, all from one sample in a study of PD-1 blockade in classical Hodgkin lymphoma. Assay: immunoSEQ multiplex PCR; the TCRdb copy retains only in-frame clones and omits some. The data contain about 100,000 clones, 80% to 90% of them singletons. Material: peripheral blood mononuclear cells (PBMCs), obtained before the second cycle of nivolumab. The receptor source for this set is a human donor with classical Hodgkin lymphoma. Both conserved end residues are part of each CDR3. A D gene is named only where the DNA matches it firmly. The size of a clone is reported for some rows only, either as once, few or many, or as a class for expanded clones.

V: TRBV6-5; size: .; D: .; J: TRBJ1-1; DNA: TGTGCCAGCAGTTACCTAATACCTAGGAACACTGAAGCTTTCTTT; CDR3: CASSYLIPRNTEAFF
V: TRBV5-4; size: .; D: .; J: TRBJ1-2; DNA: TGTGCCAGCTTCTTGGGCGCGGCTGGCTACACCTTC; CDR3: CASFLGAAGYTF
V: TRBV6-4; size: .; D: .; J: TRBJ1-6; DNA: TGTGCCAGCAGTGAAAAAGGGGCGGCTTCACCCCTCCACTTT; CDR3: CASSEKGAASPLHF
V: TRBV5-1; size: .; D: .; J: TRBJ2-5; DNA: TGCGCCAGCAGCTTGGCCTGGATAGGGACCCAGTACTTC; CDR3: CASSLAWIGTQYF
V: TRBV7-2; size: .; D: .; J: TRBJ2-1; DNA: TGTGCCAGCAGCCCCGGACGGGGGCTCTCCTACAATGAGCAGTTCTTC; CDR3: CASSPGRGLSYNEQFF
V: TRBV18; size: .; D: TRBD2; J: TRBJ2-7; DNA: TGTGCCAGCTCACCACCCGGACTAGCGGGGGGGCCTTACGAGCAGTACTTC; CDR3: CASSPPGLAGGPYEQYF
V: TRBV30; size: .; D: .; J: TRBJ1-2; DNA: TGTGCCTGGAGTGTAGGAGGGGTCTATGGCTACACCTTC; CDR3: CAWSVGGVYGYTF
V: TRBV11-2; size: .; D: TRBD1; J: TRBJ2-7; DNA: TGTGCCAGCAGCTTCGACAGGGTAGCCTACGAGCAGTACTTC; CDR3: CASSFDRVAYEQYF
V: TRBV29-1; size: .; D: TRBD2; J: TRBJ2-5; DNA: TGCAGCGTGATACCGGCTAGCGGGGATCAAGAGACCCAGTACTTC; CDR3: CSVIPASGDQETQYF
V: TRBV7-9; size: .; D: .; J: TRBJ1-1; DNA: TGTGCCAGCCGGTGGGCCTTGAACACTGAAGCTTTCTTT; CDR3: CASRWALNTEAFF
V: TRBV2; size: .; D: TRBD1; J: TRBJ2-7; DNA: TGTGCCAGCAGTTTGGGACAGGGGGGCTACGAGCAGTACTTC; CDR3: CASSLGQGGYEQYF
V: TRBV7-6; size: .; D: .; J: TRBJ1-4; DNA: TGTGCCAGCAGCTTAGGAGCGACCAGGGGATCAAATGAAAAACTGTTTTTT; CDR3: CASSLGATRGSNEKLFF
V: TRBV9; size: once; D: TRBD1; J: TRBJ2-7; DNA: TGTGCCAGCAGCGTAGCTGGGGACAGAACGGCATCTGCCGAGCAGTACTTC; CDR3: CASSVAGDRTASAEQYF
V: TRBV6-4; size: .; D: TRBD1; J: TRBJ1-2; DNA: TGTGCCAGCAGTGACTCCTCGGGACAGTCCTATGGCTACACCTTC; CDR3: CASSDSSGQSYGYTF
V: TRBV30; size: few; D: .; J: TRBJ1-1; DNA: TGTGCCTGGAGGCGCCTCATGAACACTGAAGCTTTCTTT; CDR3: CAWRRLMNTEAFF
V: TRBV9; size: .; D: .; J: TRBJ1-6; DNA: TGTGCCAGCAGCGCGCAAGGTTCACCCCTCCACTTT; CDR3: CASSAQGSPLHF
V: TRBV5-4; size: once; D: .; J: TRBJ1-1; DNA: TGTGCCAGCAGCTTGGACCAGGACTCGAACACTGAAGCTTTCTTT; CDR3: CASSLDQDSNTEAFF
V: TRBV6-5; size: .; D: .; J: TRBJ1-2; DNA: TGTGCCAGCAGTTCGCCGATCCAAGTACACCGCGGCTACACCTTC; CDR3: CASSSPIQVHRGYTF
V: TRBV4-3; size: .; D: .; J: TRBJ2-2; DNA: TGCGCCAGCAGCCAAGATACCTGGCCGGCCGCGAACACCGGGGAGCTGTTTTTT; CDR3: CASSQDTWPAANTGELFF
V: TRBV5-6; size: .; D: .; J: TRBJ1-2; DNA: TGTGCCAGCAGCTTGGAAGGGGGGCGCGGCTATGGCTACACCTTC; CDR3: CASSLEGGRGYGYTF
V: TRBV5-1; size: .; D: TRBD1; J: TRBJ1-1; DNA: TGCGCCAGCAGCCGACAGGGGGCGAGCACTGAAGCTTTCTTT; CDR3: CASSRQGASTEAFF
V: TRBV11-3; size: .; D: TRBD1; J: TRBJ2-5; DNA: TGTGCCAGCAGCTCCCGACAGGGTCTCCAAGAGACCCAGTACTTC; CDR3: CASSSRQGLQETQYF
V: TRBV27; size: .; D: .; J: TRBJ2-7; DNA: TGTGCCAGCAGCCCTACCGGGACCCTAACGGTCGAGCAGCACTTC; CDR3: CASSPTGTLTVEQHF
V: TRBV28; size: .; D: .; J: TRBJ2-1; DNA: TGTGCCAGCAGTTTTCCCCTCACTAGGACCTACAATGAGCAGTTCTTC; CDR3: CASSFPLTRTYNEQFF
V: TRBV9; size: .; D: TRBD2; J: TRBJ2-1; DNA: TGTGCCAGCAGCCAGGGACCCGGCGGGGGGATGGTCGATGAGCAGTTCTTC; CDR3: CASSQGPGGGMVDEQFF
V: TRBV9; size: once; D: .; J: TRBJ2-3; DNA: TGTGCCAGCAGCGTAGGCGGCCGCTCCACAGATACGCAGTATTTT; CDR3: CASSVGGRSTDTQYF
V: TRBV4-3; size: .; D: .; J: TRBJ1-2; DNA: TGCGCCAGCAGCCAAGAAGCCGGGGCGAGGGGTGGCTACACCTTC; CDR3: CASSQEAGARGGYTF
V: TRBV10-1; size: .; D: TRBD2; J: TRBJ2-5; DNA: TGCGCCAGCAGTGAGGCGGGGGTGGGGACCCAGTACTTC; CDR3: CASSEAGVGTQYF
V: TRBV7-9; size: .; D: TRBD1; J: TRBJ1-2; DNA: TGTGCCAGCAGCTTAGCTTCCGGACAGGGGGCGGTGGGCTATGGCTACACCTTC; CDR3: CASSLASGQGAVGYGYTF
V: TRBV6-5; size: .; D: TRBD1; J: TRBJ1-2; DNA: TGTGCCAGCAGTTACCCTGGACAGGACCACTGTGGCTACACCTTC; CDR3: CASSYPGQDHCGYTF
V: TRBV2; size: .; D: TRBD1; J: TRBJ1-2; DNA: TGTGCCAGCAGTCCGGGACAGGGGGCTGGAGGTAACTATGGCTACACCTTC; CDR3: CASSPGQGAGGNYGYTF
V: TRBV27; size: .; D: .; J: TRBJ2-5; DNA: TGTGCCAGCAGTTTAGTGGGGCTACAAGAGACCCAGTACTTC; CDR3: CASSLVGLQETQYF
V: TRBV25-1; size: once; D: .; J: TRBJ1-6; DNA: TGTGCCAGCGCATCCGGGACCGTTAGCTCCTATAATTCACCCCTCCACTTT; CDR3: CASASGTVSSYNSPLHF
V: TRBV7-9; size: .; D: TRBD1; J: TRBJ2-7; DNA: TGTGCCAGCAGCTTAGACATCTGGGACAGGGCGAGAGAGCAGTACTTC; CDR3: CASSLDIWDRAREQYF
V: TRBV7-9; size: .; D: TRBD1; J: TRBJ2-2; DNA: TGTGCCAGCAGCTCCAGGGACAGTAGGGAGCTGTTTTTT; CDR3: CASSSRDSRELFF